Presented here are 10 T cell receptor beta chains from one specimen sequenced in a study of cytomegalovirus exposure and HLA in healthy donors. 13 Jbeta primers and 60 Vbeta primers were used for the PCR. Only in-frame clones appear in the TCRdb table, and some are missing; sequencing was by immunoSEQ multiplex PCR. Of around 130,000 clones listed, roughly 82% were seen once; the top ten hold approximately 10%. Sample: PBMCs. Receptors were obtained from a male donor in good health and CMV-seropositive.

This clone was detected once. The rearrangement joins TRBV7-3 to TRBJ2-1; unclear D gene. The CDR3 is made up of 12 amino acids. V was shortened by 1 base and J by 7 bases, with 5 bases between the two germline ends. Germline lookup yields CDR1 SGHTA and CDR2 FQGTGA. The CDR3 sequence: CASSLNLNEQFF. The CDR3 DNA reads TGTGCCAGCAGCTTAAATCTGAATGAGCAGTTCTTC.

This chain joins TRBV2 and TRBJ1-1, with unresolved D. The germline V gene has CDR1 SNHLY and CDR2 FYNNEI. The CDR3 consists of 11 residues. Trimming pared 6 bases from V and 10 bases from J, leaving 12 bases between. CDR3 region: CASRNREGAFF. The CDR3 nucleotides are TGTGCCAGCAGGAATAGGGAGGGAGCTTTCTTT. Full variable domain (remainder filled in from reference TRBV2 and TRBJ1-1): EPEVTQTPSHQVTQMGQEVILRCVPISNHLYFYWYRQILGQKVEFLVSFYNNEISEKSEIFDDQFSVERPDGSNFTLKIRSTKLEDSAMYFCASRNREGAFFGQGTRLTVV.

The chain links TRBV29-1 to TRBJ2-3, with D tentatively TRBD1 (6 bases). Trimming took 7 bases from V and 1 from J, leaving 15 bases between them. This CDR3 contains 14 residues. Germline CDR1 is SQVTM and CDR2 is ANQGSEA. The CDR3 loop reads CSDKGEQGTDTQYF. Here the CDR3 DNA reads TGCAGCGACAAGGGGGAGCAGGGCACAGATACGCAGTATTTT.

This clone showed up just once. The chain carries TRBV21-1 and TRBJ2-5; the table's D call, TRBD1, has no DNA check behind it. TRBV21-1 is a pseudogene locus. The CDR3 has 17 amino acids. DNA of the CDR3: TGTGCCAGCAGCAAGAGTCCAGGGGGGCCCAACCAAGAGACCCAGTACTTC. This encodes CASSKSPGGPNQETQYF.

This clone showed up just a few times. The rearrangement joins TRBV10-3 to TRBJ1-1; D is unresolved. This CDR3 has 16 amino acids. Trimming shortened V by 0 bases and J by 0 bases, and 11 bases separated the two germline ends. Per germline, CDR1 ENHRY and CDR2 SYGVKD. The CDR3 is CAISESAGNMNTEAFF. CDR3 bases: TGTGCCATCAGTGAGTCGGCAGGCAACATGAACACTGAAGCTTTCTTT.

This clone was detected only a few times. V is TRBV4-3 and J is TRBJ1-1; D gene uncertain. Trimming pared 1 base from V and 5 bases from J, leaving 17 bases between. CDR1 and CDR2 (germline): LGHNA, YSLEER. The CDR3 runs to 16 residues. DNA for the CDR3: TGCGCCAGCAGCCAAGGTTTATTTTCAGGTGGGACTGAAGCTTTCTTT. Protein product: CASSQGLFSGGTEAFF.

J is TRBJ2-1 and V is TRBV19, with D maybe TRBD2 (7 bases). CDR1 and CDR2 (germline): LNHDA, SQIVND (reference sequence). This CDR3 region has 16 residues. Trimming took off 7 bases at V and 8 bases at J, with 24 bases between the two ends. The CDR3 DNA follows: TGTGCCAGTATGGGGAGGGGGAAGGGAGGGGGGGATGAGCAGTTCTTC. Protein sequence: CASMGRGKGGGDEQFF.

This sequence joins TRBV9 and TRBJ2-3, with D unclear. There are 14 residues in the CDR3. The V gene's germline CDR1 is SGDLS and CDR2 YYNGEE. V was pared by 2 bases and J by 5 bases, with 12 bases between. The CDR3 region is CASSVRGVEDTQYF. CDR3 bases: TGTGCCAGCAGCGTTAGAGGAGTTGAAGATACGCAGTATTTT.

The rearrangement links TRBV4-2 to TRBJ2-1; TRBD2 matches 11 bases. V shed 1 base, J shed 6 bases, and the junction held 11 bases outside the gene matches. The CDR3 loop spans 18 amino acids. Germline V gene sequence: CDR1 LGHNA, CDR2 YNFKEQ. The CDR3, as DNA: TGTGCCAGCAGCCAAGGACTAGCGGGATCCATAAGGGTCAATGAGCAGTTCTTC. Its protein product is CASSQGLAGSIRVNEQFF.

This clone occurred once. The chain joins TRBV7-2 to TRBJ2-1, with D possibly being TRBD1 (6 bases). The CDR3 has 15 residues. Germline V CDR1 and CDR2: SGHTA, FQGNSA. Trimming took 2 bases from V and 8 from J, leaving 16 bases between them. CDR3 in amino acids: CASSLNYRVSDEQFF. DNA of the CDR3: TGTGCCAGCAGCTTAAATTACAGGGTCTCGGATGAGCAGTTCTTC.